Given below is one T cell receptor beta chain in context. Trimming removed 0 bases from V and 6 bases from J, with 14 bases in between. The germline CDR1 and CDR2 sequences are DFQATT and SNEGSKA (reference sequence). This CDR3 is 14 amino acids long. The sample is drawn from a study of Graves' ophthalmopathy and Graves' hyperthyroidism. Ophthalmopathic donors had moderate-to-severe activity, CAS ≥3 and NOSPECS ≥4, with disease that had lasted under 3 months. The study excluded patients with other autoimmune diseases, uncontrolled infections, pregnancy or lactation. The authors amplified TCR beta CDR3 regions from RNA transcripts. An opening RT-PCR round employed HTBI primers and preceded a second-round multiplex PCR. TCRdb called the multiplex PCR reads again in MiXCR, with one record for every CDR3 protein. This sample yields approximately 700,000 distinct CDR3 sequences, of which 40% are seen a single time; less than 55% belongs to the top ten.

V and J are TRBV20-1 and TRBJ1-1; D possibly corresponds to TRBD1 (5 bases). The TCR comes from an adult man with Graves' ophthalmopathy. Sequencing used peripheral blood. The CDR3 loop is CSARDQKGRAEAFF. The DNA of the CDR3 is TGCAGTGCTAGAGATCAAAAGGGGCGCGCTGAAGCTTTCTTT.